The 4 T cell receptor beta chains below were found in one sample sequenced in a study of OX40 agonist ivuxolimab in advanced cancers. Repertoires were generated with immunoSEQ multiplex PCR, while TCRdb's copy carries only in-frame clones and drops some. The sample lists about 36,000 clones, around 80% seen once, with 20% to 25% in the top ten. The source was CD4+ or CD8+ T cells sorted from blood, collected in a trial of the OX40 agonist ivuxolimab. All receptors come from an adult with an advanced solid tumor such as melanoma, head and neck, liver or kidney cancer.

The chain recombines TRBV5-1 with TRBJ1-4; D is ambiguous. CDR1 is SGHRS, CDR2 YFSETQ, per germline. This CDR3 has 16 residues. Between the trimmed V and J ends, which lost 4 bases and 4 bases, there was a span of 17 bases. CDR3 loop: CASSVGSNNYNEKLFF. The CDR3 nucleotides read TGCGCCAGCAGCGTCGGGTCTAACAACTATAATGAAAAACTGTTTTTT.

With regard to this clone: The junction differs from germline at one of its ends, possibly a read error. V is TRBV6-6 and J is TRBJ2-7, with 7 bases lining up with TRBD1. Germline V gene data show CDR1 as MNHNY and CDR2 as SVGAGI (reference sequence). CDR3 length equals 11 residues. CDR3 coding DNA: TGTGCCAGCAGTTACCGGGACAGCTTTCACTTC. This sequence encodes CASSYRDSFHF.

The chain recombines TRBV6-5 with TRBJ1-5; possibly TRBD1 for D (6 bases). V lost 2 bases, J lost 2 bases, and 10 bases lay in between. The CDR3 spans 15 residues. Germline V gene lookup returns CDR1 MNHEY and CDR2 SVGAGI. This chain's CDR3 is CASSYLSGGNQPQHF. The CDR3 nucleotides are TGTGCCAGCAGTTACCTGTCAGGGGGCAATCAGCCCCAGCATTTT.

V gene TRBV6-6 combines with J gene TRBJ1-2; no reliable D call. V gave up 0 bases and J gave up 0 bases, with 5 bases separating them. The length of the CDR3 is 14 residues. Looked up from germline, CDR1 is MNHNY and CDR2 is SVGAGI (reference sequence). The CDR3 region is CASSYSPANYGYTF. Here the CDR3 DNA reads TGTGCCAGCAGTTACTCGCCAGCTAACTATGGCTACACCTTC.